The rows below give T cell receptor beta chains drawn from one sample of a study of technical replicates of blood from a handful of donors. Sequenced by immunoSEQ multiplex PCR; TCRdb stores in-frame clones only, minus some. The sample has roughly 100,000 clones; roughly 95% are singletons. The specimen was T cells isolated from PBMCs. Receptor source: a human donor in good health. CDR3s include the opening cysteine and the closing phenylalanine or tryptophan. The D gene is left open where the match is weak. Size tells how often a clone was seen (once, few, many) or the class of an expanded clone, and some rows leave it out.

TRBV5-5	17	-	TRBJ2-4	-	CASSFFLTLHDSNIQYF	TGTGCCAGCAGCTTCTTCCTAACCCTTCATGACTCCAACATTCAGTACTTC
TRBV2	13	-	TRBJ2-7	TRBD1	CARRTGISYEQYF	TGTGCCAGGCGGACAGGAATATCCTACGAGCAGTACTTC
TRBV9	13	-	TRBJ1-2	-	CASSVDGGTGYTF	TGTGCCAGCAGCGTAGACGGGGGGACGGGCTACACCTTC
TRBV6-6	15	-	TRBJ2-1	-	CASSSRGDLWNEQFF	TGTGCCAGCAGTTCCAGGGGGGACTTGTGGAATGAGCAGTTCTTC
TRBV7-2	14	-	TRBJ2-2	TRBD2	CASGEGLEVGELFF	TGTGCCAGCGGGGAGGGACTAGAGGTCGGGGAGCTGTTTTTT
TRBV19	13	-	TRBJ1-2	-	CASSIKVGYGYTF	TGTGCCAGTAGTATAAAAGTGGGCTACGGCTACACCTTC
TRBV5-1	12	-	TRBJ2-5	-	CASSLLQETQYF	TGCGCCAGCAGCTTACTCCAAGAGACCCAGTACTTC
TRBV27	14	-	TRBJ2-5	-	CASSPRQYQETQYF	TGTGCCAGCAGTCCCCGACAGTATCAAGAGACCCAGTACTTC
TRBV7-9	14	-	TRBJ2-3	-	CASTLIRAADTQYF	TGTGCCAGCACCTTAATCAGGGCGGCAGATACGCAGTATTTT
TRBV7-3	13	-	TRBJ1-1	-	CASSLSPGGEAFF	TGTGCCAGCAGCTTGTCTCCTGGAGGTGAAGCTTTCTTT
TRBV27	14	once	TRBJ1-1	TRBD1	CASSIQGVNTEAFF	TGTGCCAGCAGTATACAGGGGGTGAACACTGAAGCTTTCTTT
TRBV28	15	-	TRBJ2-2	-	CASSIDREDTGELFF	TGTGCCAGCAGTATAGACAGGGAGGACACCGGGGAGCTGTTTTTT
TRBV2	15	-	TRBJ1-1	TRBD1	CASSEGRGRAGKAFF	TGTGCCAGCAGTGAAGGCAGGGGGCGGGCTGGAAAAGCTTTCTTT
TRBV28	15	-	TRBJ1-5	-	CASNVQGRSNQPQHF	TGTGCCAGCAACGTACAGGGTCGTAGCAATCAGCCCCAGCATTTT
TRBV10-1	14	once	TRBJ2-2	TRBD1	CASTGTGSTGELFF	TGCGCCAGCACCGGGACAGGGAGCACCGGGGAGCTGTTTTTT
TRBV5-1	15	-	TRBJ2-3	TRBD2	CASSHGLASTDTQYF	TGCGCCAGCAGTCACGGACTAGCTAGCACAGATACGCAGTATTTT
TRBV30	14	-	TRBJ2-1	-	CAWNHFGTANEQFF	TGTGCCTGGAATCACTTCGGGACTGCCAATGAGCAGTTCTTC